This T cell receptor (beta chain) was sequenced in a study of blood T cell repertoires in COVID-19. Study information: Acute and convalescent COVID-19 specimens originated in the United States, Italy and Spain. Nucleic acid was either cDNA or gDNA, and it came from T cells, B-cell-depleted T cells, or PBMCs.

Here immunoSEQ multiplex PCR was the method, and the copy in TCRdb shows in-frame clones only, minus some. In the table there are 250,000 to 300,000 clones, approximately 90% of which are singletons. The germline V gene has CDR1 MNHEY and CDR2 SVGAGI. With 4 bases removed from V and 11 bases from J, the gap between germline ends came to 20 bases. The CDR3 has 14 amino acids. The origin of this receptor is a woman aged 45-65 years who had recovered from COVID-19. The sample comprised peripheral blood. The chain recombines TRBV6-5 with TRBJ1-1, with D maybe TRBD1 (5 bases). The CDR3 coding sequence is TGTGCCAGCAGTTTCGTGGACACCGGCGGGAGCGCTTTCTTT. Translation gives CASSFVDTGGSAFF.